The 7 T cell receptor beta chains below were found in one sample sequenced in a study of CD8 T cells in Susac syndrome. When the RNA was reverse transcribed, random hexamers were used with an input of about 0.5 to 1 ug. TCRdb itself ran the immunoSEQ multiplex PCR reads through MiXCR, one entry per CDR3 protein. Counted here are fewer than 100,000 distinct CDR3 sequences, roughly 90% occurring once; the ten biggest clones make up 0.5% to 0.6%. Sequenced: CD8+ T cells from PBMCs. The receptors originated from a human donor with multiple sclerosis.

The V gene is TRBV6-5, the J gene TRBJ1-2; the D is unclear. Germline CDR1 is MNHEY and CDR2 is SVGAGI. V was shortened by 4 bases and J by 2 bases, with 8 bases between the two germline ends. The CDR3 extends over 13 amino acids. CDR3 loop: CASSLSRNYGYTF. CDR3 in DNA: TGTGCCAGCAGTTTATCACGGAACTATGGCTACACCTTC.

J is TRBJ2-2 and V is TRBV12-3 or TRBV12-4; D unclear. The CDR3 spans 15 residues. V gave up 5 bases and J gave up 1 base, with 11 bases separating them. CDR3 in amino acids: CASSPWALNTGELFF. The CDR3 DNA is TGTGCCAGCAGTCCATGGGCCCTGAACACCGGGGAGCTGTTTTTT.

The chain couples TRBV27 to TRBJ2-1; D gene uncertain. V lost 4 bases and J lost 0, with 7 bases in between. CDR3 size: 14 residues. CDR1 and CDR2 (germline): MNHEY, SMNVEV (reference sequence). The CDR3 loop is CASSWIYSYNEQFF. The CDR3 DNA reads TGTGCCAGCAGTTGGATATACTCCTACAATGAGCAGTTCTTC.

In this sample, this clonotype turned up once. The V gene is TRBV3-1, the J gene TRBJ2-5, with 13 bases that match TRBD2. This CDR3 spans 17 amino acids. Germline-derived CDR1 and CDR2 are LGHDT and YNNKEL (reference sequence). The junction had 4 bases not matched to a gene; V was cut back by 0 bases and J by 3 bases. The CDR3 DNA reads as TGTGCCAGCAGCCAAGATCTGACTAGCGGGAGGAAAGAGACCCAGTACTTC. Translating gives CASSQDLTSGRKETQYF.

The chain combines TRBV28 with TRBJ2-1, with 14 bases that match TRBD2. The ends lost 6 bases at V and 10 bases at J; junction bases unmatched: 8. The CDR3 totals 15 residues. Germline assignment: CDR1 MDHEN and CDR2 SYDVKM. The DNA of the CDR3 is TGTGCCAGCAGAAAGGGACTAGCGGGAGTCAAGGAGCAGTTCTTC. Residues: CASRKGLAGVKEQFF.

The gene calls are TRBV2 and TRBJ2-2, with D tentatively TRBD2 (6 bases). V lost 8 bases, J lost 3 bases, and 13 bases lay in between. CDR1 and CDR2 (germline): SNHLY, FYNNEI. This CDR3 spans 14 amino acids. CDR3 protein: CASGGVGDTGELFF. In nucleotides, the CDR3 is TGTGCCAGCGGAGGGGTGGGAGACACCGGGGAGCTGTTTTTT.

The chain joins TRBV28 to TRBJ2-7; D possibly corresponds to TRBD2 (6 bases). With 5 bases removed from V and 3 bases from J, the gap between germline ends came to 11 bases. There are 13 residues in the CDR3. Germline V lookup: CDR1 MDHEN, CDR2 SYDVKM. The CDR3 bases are TGTGCCAGCAGTACCTCGGACTACTACGAGCAGTACTTC. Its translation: CASSTSDYYEQYF.